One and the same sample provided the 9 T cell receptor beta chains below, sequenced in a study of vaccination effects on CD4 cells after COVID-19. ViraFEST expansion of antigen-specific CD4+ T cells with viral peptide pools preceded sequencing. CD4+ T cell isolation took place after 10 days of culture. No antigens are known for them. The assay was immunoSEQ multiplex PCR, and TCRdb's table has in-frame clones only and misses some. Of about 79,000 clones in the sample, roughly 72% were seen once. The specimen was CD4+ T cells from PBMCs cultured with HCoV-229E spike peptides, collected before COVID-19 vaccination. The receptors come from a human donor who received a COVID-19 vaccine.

CDR3 loop: CASSSSMGYQETQYF. CDR3 bases: TGCGCCAGCAGCTCGAGTATGGGGTACCAAGAGACCCAGTACTTC. The chain links TRBV5-1 to TRBJ2-5; D not resolved. CDR1 is SGHRS, CDR2 YFSETQ, per germline. This CDR3 comprises 15 residues. Trimming pared 3 bases from V and 0 bases from J, leaving 12 bases between.

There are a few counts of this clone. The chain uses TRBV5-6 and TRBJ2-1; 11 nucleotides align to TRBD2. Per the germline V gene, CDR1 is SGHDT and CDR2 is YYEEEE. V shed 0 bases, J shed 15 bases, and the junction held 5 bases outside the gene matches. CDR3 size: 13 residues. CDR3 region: CASSLDLAGGLFF. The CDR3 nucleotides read TGTGCCAGCAGCTTGGACCTAGCGGGGGGTCTGTTCTTC. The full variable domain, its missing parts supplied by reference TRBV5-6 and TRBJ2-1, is DAGVTQSPTHLIKTRGQQVTLRCSPKSGHDTVSWYQQALGQGPQFIFQYYEEEERQRGNFPDRFSGHQFPNYSSELNVNALLLGDSALYLCASSLDLAGGLFFGPGTRLTVL.

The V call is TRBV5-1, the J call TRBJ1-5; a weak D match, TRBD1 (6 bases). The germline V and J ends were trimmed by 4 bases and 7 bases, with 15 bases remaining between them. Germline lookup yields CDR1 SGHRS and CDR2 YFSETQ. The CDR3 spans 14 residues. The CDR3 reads CASSPGGGVQPQHF. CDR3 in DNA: TGCGCCAGCAGCCCCGGAGGGGGGGTCCAGCCCCAGCATTTT.

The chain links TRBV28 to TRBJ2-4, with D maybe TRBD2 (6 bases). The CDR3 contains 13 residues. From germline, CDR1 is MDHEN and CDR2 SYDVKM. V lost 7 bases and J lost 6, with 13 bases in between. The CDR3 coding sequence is TGTGCCAGCACCGGGGGTCCCATAAACATTCAGTACTTC. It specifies CASTGGPINIQYF.

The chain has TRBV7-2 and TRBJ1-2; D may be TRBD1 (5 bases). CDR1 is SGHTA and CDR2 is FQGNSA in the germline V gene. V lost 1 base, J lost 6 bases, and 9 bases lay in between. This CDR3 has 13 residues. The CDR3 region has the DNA TGTGCCAGCAGCTTAGTGTGGGGGAATGGCTACACCTTC. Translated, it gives CASSLVWGNGYTF. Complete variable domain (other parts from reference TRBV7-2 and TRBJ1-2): GAGVSQSPSNKVTEKGKDVELRCDPISGHTALYWYRQSLGQGLEFLIYFQGNSAPDKSGLPSDRFSAERTGGSVSTLTIQRTQQEDSAVYLCASSLVWGNGYTFGSGTRLTVV.

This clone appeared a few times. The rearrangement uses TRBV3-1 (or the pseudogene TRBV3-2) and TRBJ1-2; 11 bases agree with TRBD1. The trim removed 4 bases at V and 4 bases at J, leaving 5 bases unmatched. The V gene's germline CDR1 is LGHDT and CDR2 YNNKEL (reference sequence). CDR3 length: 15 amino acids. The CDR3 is CASSRTGGAGYGYTF. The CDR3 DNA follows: TGTGCCAGCAGCCGGACAGGGGGCGCCGGCTATGGCTACACCTTC.

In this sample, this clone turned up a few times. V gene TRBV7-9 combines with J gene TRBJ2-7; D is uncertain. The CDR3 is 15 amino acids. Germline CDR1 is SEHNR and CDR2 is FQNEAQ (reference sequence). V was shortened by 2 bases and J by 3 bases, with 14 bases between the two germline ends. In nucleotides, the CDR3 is TGTGCCAGCAGCTTATGTCCCCCCATCTACTACGAGCAGTACGTC. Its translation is CASSLCPPIYYEQYV.

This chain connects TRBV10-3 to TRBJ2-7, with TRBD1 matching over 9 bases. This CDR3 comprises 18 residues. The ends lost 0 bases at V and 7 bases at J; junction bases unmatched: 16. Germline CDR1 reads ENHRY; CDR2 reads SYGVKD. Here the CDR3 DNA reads TGTGCCATCAGTGAGTCTAGACCGGGACAGGGTACCGTTAGGGAGCAGTACGTC. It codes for CAISESRPGQGTVREQYV.

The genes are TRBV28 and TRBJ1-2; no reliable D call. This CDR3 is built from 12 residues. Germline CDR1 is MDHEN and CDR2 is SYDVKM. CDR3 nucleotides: TGTGTCATTCTGGAAGCTCCCAATGGCTACACCTTC. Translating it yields CVILEAPNGYTF.